One and the same sample provided the 30 T cell receptor beta chains below, sequenced in a study of identical twins. Each CDR3 protein gets one entry after TCRdb re-called the 5' RACE reads with MiXCR. The data contain fewer than 900,000 distinct CDR3 sequences, over 20% of them singletons. These data are also associated with another study on T cells expressing NK-cell markers.

The sequencing input was PBMCs. Source of these receptors: a woman aged 18 to 35 in good health.

The J gene is TRBJ2-7, the V gene TRBV2; TRBD1 is a possible D gene (8 bases). CDR1 and CDR2 (germline): SNHLY, FYNNEI. The CDR3 has 13 amino acids. V was shortened by 8 bases and J by 2 bases, with 13 bases between the two germline ends. The CDR3 region has the DNA TGTGCCAGCCGGACAGGGACTACCTACGAGCAGTACTTC. Its protein product is CASRTGTTYEQYF.

Only a few counts were recorded for this clonotype. The chain recombines TRBV12-3 or TRBV12-4 with TRBJ2-7; D uncertain. The V gene lost 3 bases and the J gene lost 4 bases, with 16 bases spanning the gap. The CDR3 spans 15 residues. In nucleotides, the CDR3 is TGTGCCAGCAGTTTGACCACTTCGGTAGGGTACGAGCAGTACTTC. It specifies CASSLTTSVGYEQYF.

V usage is TRBV29-1 and J usage is TRBJ2-7, with D tentatively TRBD2 (5 bases). Trimming left V 5 bases short and J 2 bases short, with 7 bases between. The germline V gene has CDR1 SQVTM and CDR2 ANQGSEA. This CDR3 is 11 amino acids long. CDR3 sequence: CSVSGPYEQYF. CDR3 in DNA: TGCAGCGTTAGCGGACCCTACGAGCAGTACTTC.

There are many counts of this clonotype. The V and J genes are TRBV6-5 and TRBJ2-7; TRBD1 matches at 7 bases. The CDR3 length is 14 residues. Germline CDR1 and CDR2: MNHEY and SVGAGI. Trimming removed 6 bases from V and 3 bases from J; junction bases left unmatched: 8. As DNA, the CDR3 is TGTGCCAGCAGCACTCGGGACAGCCTCTACGAGCAGTACTTC. This translates into CASSTRDSLYEQYF.

The CDR3 reads CASSLNSGGYTDTQYF. The CDR3 nucleotides are TGTGCCAGCAGCCTTAATAGCGGGGGATACACAGATACGCAGTATTTT. The chain couples TRBV7-2 to TRBJ2-3, with 9 bases lining up with TRBD2. CDR3 length equals 16 residues. Trimming at V came to 5 bases and at J to 2 bases, leaving 8 bases not matched to a gene. Per germline, CDR1 SGHTA and CDR2 FQGNSA.

The chain is built from TRBV6-1 and TRBJ2-1; D is unresolved. Germline assignment: CDR1 MNHNS and CDR2 SASEGT. The CDR3 covers 14 residues. V lost 3 bases and J 5 bases, leaving 11 bases between the germline ends. The DNA of the CDR3 is TGTGCCAGCAGTGACTACCGGGCCCACAATGAGCAGTTCTTC. This gives the protein CASSDYRAHNEQFF.

The V and J genes are TRBV30 and TRBJ2-2; a weak D match, TRBD1 (5 bases). CDR1 is GTSNPN and CDR2 is SVGIG in the germline V gene (reference sequence). The CDR3 has 15 residues. The V end lost 2 bases, the J end lost 2 bases, and 12 bases lay between the germline ends. CDR3 coding DNA: TGTGCCTGGAGTCGTCGGACACTCAACACCGGGGAGCTGTTTTTT. Its protein product is CAWSRRTLNTGELFF.

This clonotype came up a few times. The chain links TRBV20-1 to TRBJ2-3; no clear D gene. The length of the CDR3 is 13 residues. V shed 5 bases and J shed 4 bases, with 13 bases lying between them. Germline values: CDR1 DFQATT, CDR2 SNEGSKA (reference sequence). The chain's CDR3 is CSAASGVPDTQYF. The CDR3 bases are TGCAGTGCTGCTTCAGGAGTTCCAGATACGCAGTATTTT.

This clonotype was observed a few times. The gene calls are TRBV12-3 or TRBV12-4 and TRBJ2-7; D might be TRBD1 (5 bases). V dropped 5 bases and J dropped 2 bases, with 7 bases sitting between them. The CDR3 contains 12 residues. CDR3 region: CASSKTAYEQYF. The CDR3 region has the DNA TGTGCCAGCAGTAAGACAGCCTACGAGCAGTACTTC.

This clonotype came up many times. The rearrangement uses TRBV9 and TRBJ2-1; 7 bases align to TRBD2. This CDR3 has 14 residues. Germline lookup yields CDR1 SGDLS and CDR2 YYNGEE. V was pared by 0 bases and J by 4 bases, with 1 base of the junction left unmatched. The CDR3 is CASSVGSGYNEQFF. CDR3 DNA: TGTGCCAGCAGCGTAGGTAGCGGGTACAATGAGCAGTTCTTC.

This clonotype was counted between two and nine times. CDR3 amino acids: CASSLEGGGTNGELFF. For the CDR3, the DNA is TGTGCCAGCAGTTTAGAAGGGGGTGGTACGAACGGGGAGCTGTTTTTT. The rearrangement links TRBV12-3 or TRBV12-4 to TRBJ2-2, with D possibly matching TRBD1 (6 bases). This CDR3 is built from 16 residues. With 1 base removed from V and 7 bases from J, the gap between germline ends came to 16 bases.

The chain has TRBV6-2 or TRBV6-3 and TRBJ2-1; TRBD2 matches 12 bases. This CDR3 has 15 residues. Germline V gene sequence: CDR1 MNHEY, CDR2 SVGEGT. J lost 7 bases, V lost 5 bases, and 6 bases had no gene match. This chain's CDR3 is CASSLAGGPRNEQFF. In nucleotides, the CDR3 is TGTGCCAGCAGTCTAGCGGGAGGGCCTAGGAATGAGCAGTTCTTC.

This clonotype was picked up a small number of times. The chain carries TRBV6-1 and TRBJ1-5; D gene uncertain. Trimming cost V 6 bases and J 2 bases, with 14 bases left between them. In germline, CDR1 is MNHNS, CDR2 SASEGT. The CDR3 is 15 residues long. This chain's CDR3 is CASRSSGSGNQPQHF. The CDR3 region has the DNA TGTGCCAGCAGGTCCAGCGGGTCGGGCAATCAGCCCCAGCATTTT.

The V call is TRBV4-3, the J call TRBJ2-3, with D perhaps assigned TRBD1 or TRBD2 (5 bases each). Germline CDR1 is LGHNA and CDR2 is YSLEER. The CDR3 sequence is 18 residues long. V gave up 4 bases and J gave up 7 bases, with 27 bases separating them. As DNA, the CDR3 is TGCGCCAGCAGCCCTCAAACCATCGGACTGGGGCGGTCGAATACGCAGTATTTT. Translating it yields CASSPQTIGLGRSNTQYF.

The rearrangement links TRBV20-1 to TRBJ2-5, with 9 bases aligning to TRBD1. CDR3 length: 12 residues. After removal of 5 bases from V and 3 bases from J, the junction contained 1 base not matched to a gene. Germline values: CDR1 DFQATT, CDR2 SNEGSKA (reference sequence). CDR3 amino acids: CSAWTGEETQYF. The CDR3 nucleotides are TGCAGTGCTTGGACAGGGGAAGAGACCCAGTACTTC.

In its sample, this clonotype was seen many times. The chain has TRBV28 and TRBJ2-2, with D perhaps given as TRBD1 or TRBD2 (5 bases each). The V end lost 3 bases, the J end lost 0 bases, and 11 bases lay between the germline ends. Germline V lookup: CDR1 MDHEN, CDR2 SYDVKM. The CDR3 totals 16 residues. This CDR3 reads CASSFLGVSNTGELFF. The CDR3 nucleotides are TGTGCCAGCAGTTTTCTGGGGGTTTCGAACACCGGGGAGCTGTTTTTT.

This clonotype was detected a few times. The gene calls are TRBV5-1 and TRBJ1-1; tentative D call: TRBD1 (6 bases). This CDR3 spans 18 amino acids. Per the germline V gene, CDR1 is SGHRS and CDR2 is YFSETQ. V was cut by 4 bases and J by 5 bases, with 27 bases left in between. The CDR3 coding sequence is TGCGCCAGCAGCCCCCGGGGGGGCGGATCTCCCTCCGGGACTGAAGCTTTCTTT. Protein sequence: CASSPRGGGSPSGTEAFF.

The chain has TRBV20-1 and TRBJ2-3; 8 nucleotides match TRBD2. The J segment lost 5 bases and the V segment lost 7 bases, leaving 5 bases of the junction unmatched. CDR1 and CDR2 from the germline V gene are DFQATT and SNEGSKA (reference sequence). The CDR3 is 12 residues long. The CDR3 is CSGGGRRDTQYF. DNA for the CDR3: TGCAGTGGCGGGGGGCGGAGAGATACGCAGTATTTT.

This chain links TRBV5-6 with TRBJ2-5; D remains ambiguous. The CDR3 contains 14 residues. CDR1 and CDR2 (germline): SGHDT, YYEEEE. With 4 bases removed from V and 3 bases from J, the gap between germline ends came to 13 bases. The CDR3 here is CASSPGLRKETQYF. CDR3 coding DNA: TGTGCCAGCAGCCCCGGGCTCCGCAAAGAGACCCAGTACTTC. The full variable domain, with the rest looked up from reference TRBV5-6 and TRBJ2-5, is DAGVTQSPTHLIKTRGQQVTLRCSPKSGHDTVSWYQQALGQGPQFIFQYYEEEERQRGNFPDRFSGHQFPNYSSELNVNALLLGDSALYLCASSPGLRKETQYFGPGTRLLVL.

The chain employs TRBV29-1 and TRBJ2-7; D not certain. This CDR3 is 12 amino acids long. CDR1 and CDR2 from the germline V gene are SQVTM and ANQGSEA. V lost 4 bases to trimming and J lost 4 bases, with 11 bases between them. The CDR3 sequence is CSVGDIYYEQYF. The DNA for the CDR3 is TGCAGCGTTGGGGATATATATTACGAGCAGTACTTC.

The chain uses TRBV20-1 and TRBJ1-2; 10 bases agree with TRBD1. The CDR3 has 14 residues. Per the germline V gene, CDR1 is DFQATT and CDR2 is SNEGSKA (reference sequence). The V segment lost 5 bases and the J segment 8 bases; nucleotides outside the gene matches: 11. The CDR3 loop is CSAPKAGTGAGYTF. The CDR3 DNA is TGCAGTGCTCCTAAAGCGGGGACAGGGGCCGGCTACACCTTC.

The V gene is TRBV4-2, the J gene TRBJ2-3; weak D call: TRBD2 (5 bases). The germline gives CDR1 LGHNA, CDR2 YNFKEQ. Trimming stripped 3 bases from V and 6 bases from J, with 13 bases between. This CDR3 contains 14 residues. The CDR3: CASSQQDLVDTQYF. The DNA of the CDR3 is TGTGCCAGCAGCCAGCAGGACTTGGTGGATACGCAGTATTTT.

The genes are TRBV20-1 and TRBJ2-7, with D hard to call. The CDR3 length is 13 residues. Germline V CDR1 and CDR2: DFQATT, SNEGSKA (reference sequence). V was trimmed by 3 bases and J by 0 bases, leaving 9 bases between them. CDR3 sequence reads: CSASHGSSYEQYF. The CDR3 nucleotides are TGCAGTGCTAGTCACGGGTCCTCCTACGAGCAGTACTTC.

This clonotype showed up many times. V is TRBV6-5 and J is TRBJ2-1; 9 bases are a match to TRBD2. The CDR3 sequence is 19 residues long. Losses at the gene ends were 2 bases for V and 0 bases for J; bases not matched to a gene: 11. Germline V gene sequence: CDR1 MNHEY, CDR2 SVGAGI. The CDR3 DNA follows: TGTGCCAGCAGTTACGGAGGGACTAGCCTTAGTAGCTCCTACAATGAGCAGTTCTTC. It encodes CASSYGGTSLSSSYNEQFF.

This clonotype came up a few times. V is TRBV20-1 and J is TRBJ2-4; TRBD2 is a possible D gene (5 bases). V was clipped by 6 bases and J by 6 bases, with 15 bases between them. In germline, CDR1 is DFQATT, CDR2 SNEGSKA (reference sequence). The CDR3 totals 13 residues. CDR3 sequence (DNA): TGCAGTGCCCTAGGGAGCGGTACAAACATTCAGTACTTC. Its protein is CSALGSGTNIQYF.

This clonotype came up a few times. This rearrangement joins TRBV20-1 to TRBJ1-2; 7 bases are a match to TRBD1. J lost 4 bases, V lost 4 bases, and 6 bases had no gene match. From germline, CDR1 is DFQATT and CDR2 SNEGSKA (reference sequence). The CDR3 runs to 13 residues. CDR3 in DNA: TGCAGTGCTATAGCGACAGGGCCCTATGGCTACACCTTC. Amino acids: CSAIATGPYGYTF.

This clonotype has just a few counts. V and J are TRBV20-1 and TRBJ2-3, with 11 bases aligning to TRBD2. With V trimmed by 2 bases and J by 4 bases, 2 bases remained unmatched. Germline CDR1 is DFQATT and CDR2 is SNEGSKA (reference sequence). The CDR3 length is 14 residues. The CDR3 reads CSARLAGGADTQYF. CDR3 nucleotide sequence: TGCAGTGCTAGACTAGCGGGGGGTGCAGATACGCAGTATTTT.

This clonotype came up a few times. CDR3 protein: CSARDGSVLAKNIQYF. CDR3 DNA: TGCAGTGCTAGAGATGGCTCAGTTCTAGCCAAAAACATTCAGTACTTC. The V call is TRBV20-1, the J call TRBJ2-4; D not certain. CDR1 is DFQATT, CDR2 SNEGSKA, per germline (reference sequence). The ends were cut back, 0 bases at V and 0 bases at J, with 12 bases in the middle. The CDR3 covers 16 residues.

This clonotype was seen a handful of times. The genes are TRBV27 and TRBJ2-1; D gene unclear. Trimming pared 5 bases from V and 6 bases from J, leaving 20 bases between. This CDR3 comprises 16 residues. Germline CDR1 and CDR2: MNHEY and SMNVEV (reference sequence). The CDR3 DNA reads as TGTGCCAGCAGTCCACGGACCTCAAGAGCGTTCAATGAGCAGTTCTTC. It specifies CASSPRTSRAFNEQFF.

This clonotype came up a few times. V and J are TRBV5-1 and TRBJ2-1, with a weak D call TRBD2 (6 bases). Germline V gives CDR1 SGHRS, CDR2 YFSETQ. The CDR3 sequence is 14 residues long. Trimming cost V 3 bases and J 4 bases, with 11 bases left between them. DNA of the CDR3: TGCGCCAGCAGCTCGGGGGACTTTTACAATGAGCAGTTCTTC. Its protein is CASSSGDFYNEQFF.